This T cell receptor beta chain is from a study of technical replicates of blood from several donors. The assay was immunoSEQ multiplex PCR, and TCRdb's table has in-frame clones only and misses some. The sample yields tens of thousands of clones, over 95% seen once. This receptor was taken from a human donor in good health. Sequencing was performed on T cells isolated from PBMCs.

CDR3 amino acids: CSATGGREQFF. CDR3 sequence (DNA): TGCAGTGCCACTGGCGGGAGGGAGCAGTTCTTC. The J gene is TRBJ2-1, the V gene TRBV20-1; 8 bases match TRBD2. CDR1 is DFQATT, CDR2 SNEGSKA, per germline (reference sequence). The CDR3 is 11 residues long. J gave up 10 bases and V 6 bases, and 5 bases lay outside the gene matches.